One and the same sample provided the 8 T cell receptor beta chains below, sequenced in a study of T cell changes during pregnancy in multiple sclerosis. Assay used: immunoSEQ multiplex PCR; TCRdb lists only in-frame clones, some missing. The table has tens of thousands of clones, roughly 90% seen once. Sample: peripheral blood, taken in the first trimester of pregnancy. These TCRs come from a female donor in good health, enrolled as a control in a pregnancy study.

The chain combines TRBV5-1 with TRBJ1-2, with a possible D match to TRBD1 (5 bases). CDR1 and CDR2 (germline): SGHRS, YFSETQ. The CDR3 has 14 residues. V gave up 4 bases and J gave up 1 base, with 11 bases separating them. The CDR3 coding sequence is TGCGCCAGCAGCCCAGGGATCAGTAACTATGGCTACACCTTC. It encodes CASSPGISNYGYTF.

This sequence joins TRBV11-1 and TRBJ2-1; 9 bases agree with TRBD2. The germline CDR1 and CDR2 sequences are SGHAT and FQDESV (reference sequence). The CDR3 covers 13 residues. V was clipped by 4 bases and J by 9 bases; unmatched bases: 4. The CDR3 loop reads CASSSGLASEQFF. The CDR3 DNA follows: TGTGCCAGCAGCTCAGGACTAGCGTCTGAGCAGTTCTTC.

The genes are TRBV28 and TRBJ1-2; D unresolved. Germline assignment: CDR1 MDHEN and CDR2 SYDVKM. The CDR3 runs 11 residues. CDR3 region: CTSGTSYGYTF. The CDR3, as DNA: TGTACCTCTGGTACTTCCTATGGCTACACCTTC.

This chain uses TRBV4-3 with TRBJ1-3; TRBD1 might be the D (5 bases). This CDR3 is built from 15 residues. CDR1 LGHNA and CDR2 YSLEER come from the germline V gene. Trimming pared 4 bases from V and 2 bases from J, leaving 12 bases between. This chain's CDR3 is CASSRGGGPGNTIYF. The CDR3 DNA reads as TGCGCCAGCAGCCGTGGGGGAGGGCCTGGAAACACCATATATTTT.

V and J are TRBV4-3 and TRBJ1-2; a weak D match, TRBD1 (5 bases). This CDR3 contains 14 residues. The germline V and J ends were trimmed by 1 base and 4 bases, with 10 bases remaining between them. Germline V gene data show CDR1 as LGHNA and CDR2 as YSLEER. Written as DNA, the CDR3 is TGCGCCAGCAGCCAAGCTTCGACAGTCTATGGCTACACCTTC. It codes for CASSQASTVYGYTF.

This rearrangement joins TRBV14 to TRBJ2-5; TRBD2 matches 7 bases. V trimming: 5 bases; J trimming: 7 bases; junction bases outside the gene matches: 10. The CDR3 length is 14 residues. In germline, CDR1 is SGHDN, CDR2 FVKESK. The CDR3 DNA reads TGTGCCAGCAGCTTTTTAGCGGGCTCGGGGACCCAGTACTTC. Translated, it gives CASSFLAGSGTQYF.

This clone was seen only once. The J gene is TRBJ1-4, the V gene TRBV2; the match to TRBD1 covers 7 bases. The ends lost 7 bases at V and 0 bases at J; junction bases unmatched: 11. Germline lookup yields CDR1 SNHLY and CDR2 FYNNEI. The CDR3 is 17 residues long. The CDR3 loop is CASTLGDSVSTNEKLFF. As DNA, the CDR3 is TGTGCCAGCACCCTAGGGGACAGCGTCTCAACTAATGAAAAACTGTTTTTT.

V usage is TRBV7-9 and J usage is TRBJ1-6; a weak D match, TRBD1 (6 bases). The V gene lost 7 bases and the J gene lost 9 bases, with 10 bases spanning the gap. The germline gives CDR1 SEHNR, CDR2 FQNEAQ (reference sequence). The CDR3 is 12 residues long. The CDR3 nucleotides are TGTGCCAGCAATAGGGGGAGTTCACCCCTCCACTTT. Encoded protein: CASNRGSSPLHF. The full variable domain, in which reference TRBV7-9 and TRBJ1-6 provide the parts outside the CDR3, is DTGVSQNPRHKITKRGQNVTFRCDPISEHNRLYWYRQTLGQGPEFLTYFQNEAQLEKSRLLSDRFSAERPKGSFSTLEIQRTEQGDSAMYLCASNRGSSPLHFGNGTRLTVT.